These T cell receptor beta chains were read from a single sample in a study of blood T cell repertoires in COVID-19. Profiled with immunoSEQ multiplex PCR; TCRdb holds only in-frame clones, not every one. This sample has roughly 220,000 clones, with 80% found just once. Source material: peripheral blood. The receptors originated from a woman in her sixties or seventies with acute or convalescent COVID-19. Each CDR3 is given with its conserved first and last residue. D genes are given only for firm matches. Clone sizes are given selectively: once, few, many, or a class where the clone is expanded.

>TRBV5-4|TRBJ1-2|TRBD1|-
TGTGCCAGCAGCTTACAGGGGGCGGGCTATGGCTACACCTTC
CASSLQGAGYGYTF
>TRBV2|TRBJ2-1|-|-
TGTGCCAGCAGCCTGTCCGGAGCGTACAATGAGCAGTTCTTC
CASSLSGAYNEQFF
>TRBV5-4|TRBJ2-5|TRBD2|-
TGTGCCAGCAGCCCCGGGACTAGCGGGTACCAAGAGACCCAGTACTTC
CASSPGTSGYQETQYF
>TRBV4-2|TRBJ2-5|TRBD2|-
TGTGCCAGCAGCCCGGGTGGGAGGGCCAAGTTCGAAGAGACCCAGTACTTC
CASSPGGRAKFEETQYF
>TRBV18|TRBJ1-1|-|-
TGTGCCAGCTCACCCAGGACACAGAACACTGAAGCTTTCTTT
CASSPRTQNTEAFF
>TRBV6-5|TRBJ2-2|TRBD2|-
TGTGCCAGCAGTTATGGAAATAGCGGGAGCTCCGGGGAGCTGTTTTTT
CASSYGNSGSSGELFF
>TRBV27|TRBJ2-1|-|-
TGTGCCAGCCTCCTAGGCGAGGGCCATGGTCCTCGGGAGCAGTTCTTC
CASLLGEGHGPREQFF
>TRBV6-4|TRBJ2-3|-|-
TGTGCCAGCAGTGACTCAGGACTGACAGATACGCAGTATTTT
CASSDSGLTDTQYF
>TRBV6-5|TRBJ2-1|TRBD2|few
TGTGCCAGCAGGGGACTAGCGGGAGACAATGAGCAGTTCTTC
CASRGLAGDNEQFF
>TRBV5-6|TRBJ1-1|-|-
TGTGCCAGCAGCTTGGGGAAGACAAACACTGAAGCTTTCTTT
CASSLGKTNTEAFF
>TRBV29-1|TRBJ2-3|-|-
TGCAGCGTTGACTCACTCGAGACGCAGTATTTT
CSVDSLETQYF
>TRBV4-2|TRBJ2-1|TRBD2|-
TGTGCCAGCAGCCTCGGACTAGCGGGAGATTATGGGGTCTTC
CASSLGLAGDYGVF
>TRBV7-2|TRBJ2-1|TRBD1|-
TGTGCCAGCAGCTTAGGTCGGGACAGGGGATTGGATGAGCAGTTCTTC
CASSLGRDRGLDEQFF
>TRBV7-8|TRBJ1-5|-|few
TGTGCCAGCAGCTTAGACAGGGTTCATCAGCCCCAGCATTTT
CASSLDRVHQPQHF
>TRBV27|TRBJ2-1|-|-
TGTGCCAGCAGCCCAAAGTCATACAGGGCTCAGAATGAGCAGTTCTTC
CASSPKSYRAQNEQFF
>TRBV5-1|TRBJ2-7|-|-
TGCGCCAGCAGCCACGACGGACACACCTACGAGCAGTACTTC
CASSHDGHTYEQYF
>TRBV16|TRBJ1-2|-|-
TGTGCCAGCAGCCAATCGGGGGGTCTTGGTGGCTACACCTTC
CASSQSGGLGGYTF
>TRBV30|TRBJ1-1|-|few
TGTGCCTGGAGTACAGGGAGCACTGAAGCTTTCTTT
CAWSTGSTEAFF
>TRBV28|TRBJ2-1|TRBD2|-
TGTGCCAGCAGTTCTGGACTAGCGGGAGTTGATGAGCAGTTCTTC
CASSSGLAGVDEQFF
>TRBV5-4|TRBJ2-7|TRBD1|-
TGTGCCAGCAGCCCCGGGACAGGGGTTAACTCAGGCGAGGAGCAGTACTTC
CASSPGTGVNSGEEQYF
>TRBV6-5|TRBJ2-2|TRBD2|-
TGTGCCATAGGCGGGAGGGGGAACACCGGGGAGCTGTTTTTT
CAIGGRGNTGELFF
>TRBV6-5|TRBJ1-1|-|-
TGTGCCAGCAGTTACTCTATCGGGGACACTGAAGCTTTCTTT
CASSYSIGDTEAFF
>TRBV18|TRBJ2-7|-|-
TGTGCCAGCTCTGCGGTTTTAATGGGCGAGCAGTACTTC
CASSAVLMGEQYF